Shown below are 15 T cell receptor beta chains from a single sample sequenced in a study of PD-1 blockade in classical Hodgkin lymphoma. Clones were sequenced by immunoSEQ multiplex PCR, and TCRdb holds only the in-frame ones, with some missing. The table lists roughly 30,000 clones, approximately 80% of them singletons. Time point reported: cycle 4 day 1 (C4D1), after 6 weeks of nivolumab. In every patient, relapse followed autologous stem cell transplantation, while exposure to brentuximab vedotin differed. Magnetic negative selection purified CD4+ T cells from thawed PBMCs. This sample comprised CD4+ T cells from blood, obtained before the fourth cycle of nivolumab. The receptor source for this set is a human donor with classical Hodgkin lymphoma.

The rearrangement links TRBV6-5 to TRBJ2-7, with a weak D call TRBD1 (6 bases). The V end was cut by 4 bases, the J end by 1 base, with 17 bases between. The V gene's germline CDR1 is MNHEY and CDR2 SVGAGI. The CDR3 is 16 residues long. CDR3 amino acids: CASSFEDSRYSYEQYF. The DNA for the CDR3 is TGTGCCAGCAGTTTTGAGGACAGCCGCTATTCCTACGAGCAGTACTTC.

The count of this clone is one. This specimen includes other DNA sequences encoding the same CDR3. The chain couples TRBV5-1 to TRBJ1-2, with D perhaps matching TRBD1 (5 bases). The V gene's germline CDR1 is SGHRS and CDR2 YFSETQ. V lost 6 bases and J 4 bases, leaving 13 bases between the germline ends. This CDR3 comprises 13 residues. CDR3 protein: CASTLDGTYGYTF. CDR3 bases: TGCGCCAGCACATTGGACGGGACCTATGGCTACACCTTC.

As concerns this clone: The identical CDR3 is also encoded by other nucleotide sequences in the sample. This chain connects TRBV5-1 to TRBJ2-7; D call uncertain. CDR3 size: 13 residues. Deletions cut 0 bases from V and 3 bases from J, with 7 bases between. The germline gives CDR1 SGHRS, CDR2 YFSETQ. The CDR3 spells CASSLEGYYEQYF. As DNA, the CDR3 is TGCGCCAGCAGCTTGGAAGGTTACTACGAGCAGTACTTC. The full variable domain, rest sourced from reference TRBV5-1 and TRBJ2-7, is KAGVTQTPRYLIKTRGQQVTLSCSPISGHRSVSWYQQTPGQGLQFLFEYFSETQRNKGNFPGRFSGRQFSNSRSEMNVSTLELGDSALYLCASSLEGYYEQYFGPGTRLTVT.

V is TRBV7-9 and J is TRBJ2-5; possibly TRBD1 or TRBD2 for D (6 bases each). V lost 6 bases and J lost 5, with 16 bases in between. Germline assignment: CDR1 SEHNR and CDR2 FQNEAQ (reference sequence). CDR3 length equals 14 residues. Here the CDR3 DNA reads TGTGCCAGCAGTTCCACGGGGGCGCGGGAGACCCAGTACTTC. As protein: CASSSTGARETQYF. Drawing the rest from reference TRBV7-9 and TRBJ2-5, the complete variable domain is DTGVSQNPRHKITKRGQNVTFRCDPISEHNRLYWYRQTLGQGPEFLTYFQNEAQLEKSRLLSDRFSAERPKGSFSTLEIQRTEQGDSAMYLCASSSTGARETQYFGPGTRLLVL.

The rearrangement uses TRBV25-1 and TRBJ1-2; unclear D gene. The CDR3 consists of 12 residues. The V end was cut by 0 bases, the J end by 5 bases, with 4 bases between. From germline, CDR1 is MGHDK and CDR2 SYGVNS. The CDR3 DNA reads TGTGCCAGCAGTGAATACGATTATGGCTACACCTTC. This codes for CASSEYDYGYTF.

This chain joins TRBV7-9 and TRBJ2-7; D gene ambiguous. The CDR3 extends over 16 amino acids. The V gene lost 1 base and the J gene lost 0 bases, with 13 bases spanning the gap. Germline V gives CDR1 SEHNR, CDR2 FQNEAQ (reference sequence). The CDR3 bases are TGTGCCAGCAGCTTAGTAGCCTGGGGAAGCTCCTACGAGCAGTACTTC. Translating it yields CASSLVAWGSSYEQYF.

The table lists this clone with a few counts. Other DNA sequences in the sample encode the same CDR3. V usage is TRBV5-1 and J usage is TRBJ1-2; D is unclear. The CDR3 length is 13 residues. Germline lookup yields CDR1 SGHRS and CDR2 YFSETQ. Trimming cost V 0 bases and J 1 base, with 4 bases left between them. The CDR3 spells CASSLDGNYGYTF. CDR3 in DNA: TGCGCCAGCAGCTTGGACGGTAACTATGGCTACACCTTC.

The gene calls are TRBV5-1 and TRBJ2-5; 9 bases match TRBD2. V lost 4 bases to trimming and J lost 2 bases; unmatched junction nucleotides: 3. Germline loops: CDR1 SGHRS, CDR2 YFSETQ. This CDR3 is 14 amino acids long. The CDR3 bases are TGCGCCAGCAGCGAGGCGGGGGGGCAAGAGACCCAGTACTTC. Protein: CASSEAGGQETQYF.

The chain couples TRBV5-1 to TRBJ2-5; 13 bases map to TRBD2. Germline assignment: CDR1 SGHRS and CDR2 YFSETQ. The CDR3 is 15 amino acids. V lost 5 bases to trimming and J lost 5 bases; unmatched junction nucleotides: 6. In DNA form, the CDR3 reads TGCGCCAGCAGTCCGACTAGCGGGGGGCTGGAGACCCAGTACTTC. As protein: CASSPTSGGLETQYF.

This clone has just a few counts. This chain links TRBV29-1 with TRBJ1-1; D not resolved. The CDR3 is 13 residues long. The V gene lost 7 bases and the J gene lost 0 bases, with 12 bases spanning the gap. The germline CDR1 and CDR2 sequences are SQVTM and ANQGSEA. This CDR3 reads CSDLDTVNTEAFF. CDR3 coding DNA: TGCAGCGACCTAGACACAGTGAACACTGAAGCTTTCTTT.

This chain joins TRBV5-1 and TRBJ1-2; 10 nucleotides match TRBD1. Germline CDR1 and CDR2: SGHRS and YFSETQ. The CDR3 spans 15 residues. V was pared by 3 bases and J by 6 bases, with 8 bases of the junction left unmatched. DNA of the CDR3: TGCGCCAGCAGCTCAAGGACAGGGGGACGAAATGGCTACACCTTC. Translation gives CASSSRTGGRNGYTF.

The chain links TRBV27 to TRBJ2-1; D might be TRBD2 (6 bases). This CDR3 comprises 17 residues. CDR1 and CDR2 (germline): MNHEY, SMNVEV (reference sequence). Deletions cut 6 bases from V and 5 bases from J, with 23 bases between. CDR3 in amino acids: CASSLRVTGEGDNEQFF. CDR3 nucleotides: TGTGCCAGCAGCCTTAGGGTTACGGGGGAAGGGGACAATGAGCAGTTCTTC.

V is TRBV7-9 and J is TRBJ1-1, with TRBD1 matching 11 bases. CDR3 length: 15 residues. The V segment lost 5 bases and the J segment 3 bases; nucleotides outside the gene matches: 5. CDR1 is SEHNR, CDR2 FQNEAQ, per germline (reference sequence). The CDR3 nucleotides read TGTGCCAGCAGCGGGACAGGGGGTGGGTACACTGAAGCTTTCTTT. It is translated as CASSGTGGGYTEAFF.

This clone was seen only once. The chain couples TRBV11-2 to TRBJ2-3; D is unresolved. This CDR3 region has 13 residues. Trimming left V 0 bases short and J 5 bases short, with 6 bases between. Per the germline V gene, CDR1 is SGHAT and CDR2 is FQNNGV. CDR3 residues: CASSLDLRDTQYF. As DNA, the CDR3 is TGTGCCAGCAGCTTAGACCTTAGAGATACGCAGTATTTT.

This clone came up a few times. V and J are TRBV7-9 and TRBJ1-6; D is ambiguous. Germline values: CDR1 SEHNR, CDR2 FQNEAQ (reference sequence). The CDR3 consists of 12 residues. V dropped 8 bases and J dropped 8 bases, with 10 bases sitting between them. The CDR3 coding sequence is TGTGCCAGCCAGGTGTCGGATTCACCCCTCCACTTT. This translates into CASQVSDSPLHF. Based on the CDR3 plus reference TRBV7-9 and TRBJ1-6, the full variable domain is DTGVSQNPRHKITKRGQNVTFRCDPISEHNRLYWYRQTLGQGPEFLTYFQNEAQLEKSRLLSDRFSAERPKGSFSTLEIQRTEQGDSAMYLCASQVSDSPLHFGNGTRLTVT.